These 28 T cell receptor beta chains originate from one sample sequenced in a study of CD8+CD57+ T cells in acquired aplastic anemia. CDR3 and TCR beta VDJ profiling relied on a genomic DNA template. TCRdb itself ran the reads through MiXCR, one entry per CDR3 protein. The sample includes around 400,000 distinct CDR3 sequences, 55% to 75% of them seen just once. Specimen: sorted CD4+, CD8+, or CD8+CD57+ T cells (not recorded which) from PBMCs. The receptors originated from a human donor in good health, serving as a control.

This clonotype was recorded many times. The chain joins TRBV19 to TRBJ2-7; TRBD2 matches 8 bases. CDR3 length equals 15 residues. CDR1 and CDR2 (germline): LNHDA, SQIVND (reference sequence). V lost 4 bases, J lost 2 bases, and 7 bases stayed unmatched. The CDR3 sequence: CASSTSSGGAYEQYF. Here the CDR3 DNA reads TGTGCCAGTAGTACTTCCAGCGGGGGTGCCTACGAGCAGTACTTC.

As concerns this clonotype: Here the CDR3 omits its conserved ending phenylalanine or tryptophan, so a read error is the likely source. The gene calls are TRBV2 and TRBJ2-1; D not resolved. CDR1 and CDR2 from the germline V gene are SNHLY and FYNNEI. The CDR3 consists of 12 residues. V lost 5 bases and J 10 bases, leaving 12 bases between the germline ends. The CDR3 DNA follows: TGTGCCAGCAGTTCCAGGACGTCCGAGCAGTTCTCC. It encodes CASSSRTSEQFS.

With regard to this clonotype: The CDR3 does not close with the conserved phenylalanine or tryptophan, likely indicating a read error. No DNA is shown, since the ends of the CDR3 on it are uncertain; the CDR3 is the one TCRdb lists. The chain employs TRBV2 and TRBJ1-1. Germline V gene data show CDR1 as SNHLY and CDR2 as FYNNEI. The CDR3 has 16 amino acids, counting both end residues. The CDR3 sequence: CASRSTSGANYAQVFG.

At least ten counts were recorded for this clonotype. The chain joins TRBV18 to TRBJ2-5, with D unresolved. Between the trimmed V and J ends, which lost 8 bases and 2 bases, there was a span of 3 bases. Germline assignment: CDR1 KGHSH and CDR2 LQKENI. This CDR3 has 10 residues. DNA for the CDR3: TGTGCCAGCGCACAAGAGACCCAGTACTTC. This translates into CASAQETQYF.

The chain uses TRBV20-1 and TRBJ1-2; D is possibly TRBD1 (6 bases). V was clipped by 5 bases and J by 8 bases, with 21 bases between them. The CDR3 covers 14 residues. Germline-derived CDR1 and CDR2 are DFQATT and SNEGSKA (reference sequence). This CDR3 is CSAEDSTGLEGYTF. CDR3 DNA sequence: TGCAGTGCTGAGGACAGCACAGGTTTAGAGGGCTACACCTTC.

A note on this clonotype: Because it lacks the conserved phenylalanine or tryptophan at the end, this CDR3 is likely a read error. No DNA is shown, since the ends of the CDR3 on it are uncertain; the CDR3 is the one TCRdb lists. This chain joins TRBV2 and TRBJ2-7; TRBD2 is the table's D call, not checked against the DNA. Looked up from germline, CDR1 is SNHLY and CDR2 is FYNNEI. Including both end residues, the CDR3 is 16 amino acids long. The CDR3 loop reads CASSRETDRGFPENYY.

In this sample, this clonotype turned up a few times. This chain links TRBV19 with TRBJ1-5, with D possibly being TRBD1 (6 bases). The V end lost 4 bases, the J end lost 3 bases, and 13 bases lay between the germline ends. CDR1 is LNHDA and CDR2 is SQIVND in the germline V gene (reference sequence). CDR3 length equals 15 residues. CDR3 protein: CASSTLGQNNQPQHF. DNA for the CDR3: TGTGCCAGTAGTACCCTCGGACAGAACAATCAGCCCCAGCATTTT. The complete variable domain, with remaining parts taken from reference TRBV19 and TRBJ1-5, reads DGGITQSPKYLFRKEGQNVTLSCEQNLNHDAMYWYRQDPGQGLRLIYYSQIVNDFQKGDIAEGYSVSREKKESFPLTVTSAQKNPTAFYLCASSTLGQNNQPQHFGDGTRLSIL.

This clonotype was detected many times. This chain connects TRBV20-1 to TRBJ2-5; 8 bases agree with TRBD2. With V trimmed by 4 bases and J by 5 bases, 12 bases remained unmatched. The germline CDR1 and CDR2 sequences are DFQATT and SNEGSKA (reference sequence). This CDR3 region has 15 residues. In DNA form, the CDR3 reads TGCAGTGCTATGATTGCGGGGGGCCTGGGGGAGACCCAGTACTTC. Its translation is CSAMIAGGLGETQYF.

The chain combines TRBV6-5 with TRBJ1-1; D is uncertain. V shed 6 bases and J shed 4 bases, with 18 bases lying between them. The length of the CDR3 is 15 residues. Per germline, CDR1 MNHEY and CDR2 SVGAGI. The CDR3 reads CASRVVPGMATEAFF. In nucleotides, the CDR3 is TGTGCCAGCAGGGTAGTCCCGGGCATGGCCACTGAAGCTTTCTTT.

This clonotype has ten or more counts. The chain employs TRBV10-3 and TRBJ2-1; D uncertain. Trimming cost V 10 bases and J 4 bases, with 14 bases left between them. Germline assignment: CDR1 ENHRY and CDR2 SYGVKD. This CDR3 is 13 amino acids long. CDR3 nucleotides: TGTGCCACTCAGTCCGTAAGGTACAATGAGCAGTTCTTC. Translation: CATQSVRYNEQFF.

This sequence joins TRBV20-1 and TRBJ2-1; D unclear. The CDR3 spans 15 residues. V lost 0 bases, J lost 4 bases, and 13 bases lay in between. Germline V lookup: CDR1 DFQATT, CDR2 SNEGSKA (reference sequence). Here the CDR3 reads CSAREGTLPYNEQFF. DNA of the CDR3: TGCAGTGCTAGAGAAGGTACCCTTCCGTACAATGAGCAGTTCTTC.

This chain uses TRBV29-1 with TRBJ1-1; maybe TRBD1 (5 bases). CDR1 SQVTM and CDR2 ANQGSEA come from the germline V gene. This CDR3 contains 12 residues. The ends were cut back, 6 bases at V and 0 bases at J, with 8 bases in the middle. The CDR3 DNA follows: TGCAGCGTCGCGGGGGTGAACACTGAAGCTTTCTTT. Protein product: CSVAGVNTEAFF.

This clonotype occurred once. The chain combines TRBV5-1 with TRBJ2-7; D is uncertain. Germline V gives CDR1 SGHRS, CDR2 YFSETQ. This CDR3 has 13 residues. The ends were cut back, 0 bases at V and 3 bases at J, with 7 bases in the middle. The CDR3 spells CASSLVSNYEQYF. The CDR3 DNA is TGCGCCAGCAGCTTGGTCAGCAACTACGAGCAGTACTTC.

A remark on this clonotype: Possible read error: a much larger clone is one base away. The V and J genes are TRBV6-1 and TRBJ1-2; D is possibly TRBD1 (5 bases). This CDR3 contains 15 residues. Germline V gives CDR1 MNHNS, CDR2 SASEGT. V was trimmed by 6 bases and J by 4 bases, leaving 18 bases between them. The CDR3 loop reads CASSQEGGGVYGYTF. The CDR3 DNA sequence: TGTGCCAGCAGCCAGGAGGGTGGAGGGGTCTATGGCTACACCTTC.

Worth noting for this clonotype: A junction end diverges from the germline sequence, so it may reflect a read error. This chain uses TRBV16 with TRBJ1-5; tentative D call: TRBD1 (5 bases). The CDR3 has 14 amino acids. Per the germline V gene, CDR1 is KGHSY and CDR2 is FQNENV. The CDR3 region has the DNA TGTGCCAGCAGCCCCCAGAGAGGGGATCAGCGCCAGCATTTT. Residues: CASSPQRGDQRQHF.

Concerning this clonotype: This CDR3 is missing its conserved last phenylalanine or tryptophan, likely due to a read error. The DNA is left out, because the CDR3 cannot be placed on it with certainty; the CDR3 is given as TCRdb lists it. The rearrangement joins TRBV7-4 to TRBJ2-6. The CDR3 region is 13 residues in length, termini included. Per the germline V gene, CDR1 is SGHVT and CDR2 is SQSDAQ. Here the CDR3 reads CASNLAGANVLTL.

This clonotype was counted once. The J gene is TRBJ2-7, the V gene TRBV20-1; TRBD2 matches 8 bases. Trimming took 6 bases from V and 9 from J; bases not matched to a gene: 7. Germline values: CDR1 DFQATT, CDR2 SNEGSKA (reference sequence). The CDR3 totals 11 residues. The chain's CDR3 is CSAERSGGQYF. Here the CDR3 DNA reads TGCAGTGCAGAGAGGAGCGGGGGGCAGTACTTC.

This clonotype was detected many times. The chain employs TRBV20-1 and TRBJ1-6; D remains ambiguous. This CDR3 is built from 13 residues. The V gene lost 3 bases and the J gene lost 10 bases, with 13 bases spanning the gap. Germline V CDR1 and CDR2: DFQATT, SNEGSKA (reference sequence). CDR3 sequence: CSARRGYGSPLHF. CDR3 nucleotides: TGCAGTGCTAGGCGCGGGTATGGGTCACCCCTCCACTTT.

Note on this clonotype: One end of the junction does not line up with germline, which may come from a read error. This sequence joins TRBV7-2 and TRBJ1-4, with D maybe TRBD1 (5 bases). The CDR3 sequence is 14 residues long. Germline V gene lookup returns CDR1 SGHTA and CDR2 FQGNSA. The CDR3 here is CASSFAGTAVEQYF. In DNA, the CDR3 is TGTGCCAGCAGCTTTGCCGGGACCGCCGTCGAGCAGTACTTT.

The sample holds a few counts of this clonotype. The rearrangement uses TRBV9 and TRBJ1-4; tentatively, D is TRBD1 (5 bases). The germline CDR1 and CDR2 sequences are SGDLS and YYNGEE. The germline V and J ends were trimmed by 2 bases and 0 bases, with 5 bases remaining between them. CDR3 length equals 14 residues. Here the CDR3 reads CASSVGATNEKLFF. The CDR3 nucleotides read TGTGCCAGCAGCGTGGGGGCAACTAATGAAAAACTGTTTTTT.

This clonotype was seen only once. The rearrangement uses TRBV10-3 and TRBJ1-5; TRBD1 might be the D (5 bases). CDR1 is ENHRY and CDR2 is SYGVKD in the germline V gene. The CDR3 sequence is 16 residues long. V was pared by 3 bases and J by 2 bases, with 14 bases between. CDR3 protein: CAISEKGAGGNQPQHF. The CDR3 DNA sequence: TGTGCCATCAGTGAAAAAGGGGCTGGGGGCAATCAGCCCCAGCATTTT.

The genes are TRBV5-5 and TRBJ2-2; D is unclear. The germline V gene has CDR1 SGHKS and CDR2 YYEKEE (reference sequence). Trimming stripped 4 bases from V and 4 bases from J, with 14 bases between. The CDR3 consists of 15 residues. The CDR3 nucleotides are TGTGCCAGCAGCCGGAAGGGCAGTATCACCGGGGAGCTGTTTTTT. Its protein is CASSRKGSITGELFF.

The chain links TRBV7-8 to TRBJ1-1, with a possible D match to TRBD1 (5 bases). V lost 1 base, J lost 11 bases, and 23 bases lay in between. This CDR3 region has 16 residues. Per germline, CDR1 SGHVS and CDR2 FQNEAQ. Written as DNA, the CDR3 is TGTGCCAGCAGCTTAGAAAGACAGATACTATGGCTACACGCTTTCTTT. Protein product: CASSLERQILWLHAFF.

The chain recombines TRBV20-1 with TRBJ2-3; 12 bases agree with TRBD2. Germline V gene lookup returns CDR1 DFQATT and CDR2 SNEGSKA (reference sequence). After removal of 1 base from V and 5 bases from J, the junction contained 4 bases not matched to a gene. The CDR3 totals 15 residues. The CDR3 DNA reads as TGCAGTGCTAGAGCTACTAGCGGGGGGCAAGATACGCAGTATTTT. It translates to CSARATSGGQDTQYF.

This rearrangement joins TRBV11-2 to TRBJ1-2; D uncertain. Germline assignment: CDR1 SGHAT and CDR2 FQNNGV. This CDR3 has 14 residues. V was clipped by 2 bases and J by 6 bases, with 13 bases between them. CDR3 amino acids: CASSLRGGVDGYTF. The CDR3 region has the DNA TGTGCCAGCAGCTTACGGGGAGGTGTGGATGGCTACACCTTC.

This chain connects TRBV20-1 to TRBJ2-3; TRBD2 agrees at 11 bases. V lost 2 bases to trimming and J lost 3 bases; unmatched junction nucleotides: 7. The CDR3 length is 16 residues. CDR1 is DFQATT, CDR2 SNEGSKA, per germline (reference sequence). The CDR3 coding sequence is TGCAGTGCTAGATTAGCGGGAGGGACCCCTACAGATACGCAGTATTTT. It specifies CSARLAGGTPTDTQYF.

As to this clonotype: The conserved phenylalanine or tryptophan is not found at the CDR3 terminus, so this likely reflects a read error. It is unclear where the CDR3 begins or ends on the DNA, so no DNA is shown, and the CDR3 is as TCRdb lists it. The rearrangement joins TRBV7-2 to TRBJ1-3; the table's TRBD1 call for D was not verified on the DNA. The germline V gene encodes CDR1 SGHTA and CDR2 FQGNSA. Ends included, the CDR3 has 14 residues. The CDR3 region is CASSLARVRPTYQL.

This clonotype was found many times. The chain links TRBV29-1 to TRBJ1-2, with a possible D match to TRBD1 (5 bases). Germline V CDR1 and CDR2: SQVTM, ANQGSEA. This CDR3 region has 11 residues. Trimming removed 7 bases at V and 8 bases at J, with 14 bases between. CDR3 sequence reads: CSDRTLGGYTF. CDR3 nucleotide sequence: TGCAGCGATAGGACATTAGGCGGCTACACCTTC. The variable domain in full, completed from reference TRBV29-1 and TRBJ1-2, reads SAVISQKPSRDICQRGTSLTIQCQVDSQVTMMFWYRQQPGQSLTLIATANQGSEATYESGFVIDKFPISRPNLTFSTLTVSNMSPEDSSIYLCSDRTLGGYTFGSGTRLTVV.